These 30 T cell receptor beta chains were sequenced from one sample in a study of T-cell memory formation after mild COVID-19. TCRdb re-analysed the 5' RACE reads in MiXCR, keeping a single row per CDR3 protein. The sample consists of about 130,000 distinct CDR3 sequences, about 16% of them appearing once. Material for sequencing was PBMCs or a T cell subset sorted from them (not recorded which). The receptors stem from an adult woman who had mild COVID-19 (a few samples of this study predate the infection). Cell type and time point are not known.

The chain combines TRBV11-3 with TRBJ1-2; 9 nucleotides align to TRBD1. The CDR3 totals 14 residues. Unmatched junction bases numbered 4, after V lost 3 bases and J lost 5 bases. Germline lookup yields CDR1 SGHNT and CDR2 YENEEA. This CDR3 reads CASSFAGTGYGYTF. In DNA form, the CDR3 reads TGTGCCAGCAGCTTCGCCGGGACAGGGTATGGCTACACCTTC. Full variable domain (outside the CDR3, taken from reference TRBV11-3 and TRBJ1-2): EAGVVQSPRYKIIEKKQPVAFWCNPISGHNTLYWYLQNLGQGPELLIRYENEEAVDDSQLPKDRFSAERLKGVDSTLKIQPAELGDSAVYLCASSFAGTGYGYTFGSGTRLTVV.

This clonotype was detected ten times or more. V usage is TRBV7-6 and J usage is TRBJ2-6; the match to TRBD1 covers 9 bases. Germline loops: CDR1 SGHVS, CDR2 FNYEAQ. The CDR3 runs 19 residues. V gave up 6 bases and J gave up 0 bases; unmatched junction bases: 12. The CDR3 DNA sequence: TGTGCCAGCAGTTTTCAACCGGGACAGGGCTACTCTGGGGCCAACGTCCTGACTTTC. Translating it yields CASSFQPGQGYSGANVLTF.

The CDR3 DNA is TGTGCCAGCAGCTTGGTGGGGGCGGACACTGAAGCTTTCTTT. It translates to CASSLVGADTEAFF. The V and J genes are TRBV5-5 and TRBJ1-1; maybe TRBD1 (6 bases). V gave up 0 bases and J gave up 3 bases, with 9 bases separating them. CDR1 and CDR2 from the germline V gene are SGHKS and YYEKEE (reference sequence). The CDR3 contains 14 residues.

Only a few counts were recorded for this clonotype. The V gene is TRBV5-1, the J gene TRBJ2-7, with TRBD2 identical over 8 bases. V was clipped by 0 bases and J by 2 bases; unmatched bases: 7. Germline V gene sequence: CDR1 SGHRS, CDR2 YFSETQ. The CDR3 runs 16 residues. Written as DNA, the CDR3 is TGCGCCAGCAGCTTGGGATCCGGGAGGGCCCCCTACGAGCAGTACTTC. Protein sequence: CASSLGSGRAPYEQYF.

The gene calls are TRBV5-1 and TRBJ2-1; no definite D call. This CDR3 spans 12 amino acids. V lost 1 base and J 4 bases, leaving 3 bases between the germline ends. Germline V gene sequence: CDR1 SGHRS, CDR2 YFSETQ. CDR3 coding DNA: TGCGCCAGCAGCTTGCAGTACAATGAGCAGTTCTTC. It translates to CASSLQYNEQFF. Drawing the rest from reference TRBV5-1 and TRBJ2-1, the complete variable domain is KAGVTQTPRYLIKTRGQQVTLSCSPISGHRSVSWYQQTPGQGLQFLFEYFSETQRNKGNFPGRFSGRQFSNSRSEMNVSTLELGDSALYLCASSLQYNEQFFGPGTRLTVL.

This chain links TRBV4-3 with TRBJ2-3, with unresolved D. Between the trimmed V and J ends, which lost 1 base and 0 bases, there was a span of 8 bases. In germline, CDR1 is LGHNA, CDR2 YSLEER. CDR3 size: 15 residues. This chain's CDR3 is CASSQGVSSTDTQYF. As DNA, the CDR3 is TGCGCCAGCAGCCAAGGCGTTTCTAGCACAGATACGCAGTATTTT.

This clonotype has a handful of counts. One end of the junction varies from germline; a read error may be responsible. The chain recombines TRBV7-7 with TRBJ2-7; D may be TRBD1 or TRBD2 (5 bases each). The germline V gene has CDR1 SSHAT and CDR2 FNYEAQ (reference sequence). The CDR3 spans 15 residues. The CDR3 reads CASSLYAGSSYEQYF. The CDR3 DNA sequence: TGTGCTAGCAGCCTCTACGCAGGGAGCTCCTACGAGCAGTACTTC. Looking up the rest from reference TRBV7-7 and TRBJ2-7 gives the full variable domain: GAGVSQSPRYKVTKRGQDVTLRCDPISSHATLYWYQQALGQGPEFLTYFNYEAQPDKSGLPSDRFSAERPEGSISTLTIQRTEQRDSAMYRCASSLYAGSSYEQYFGPGTRLTVT.

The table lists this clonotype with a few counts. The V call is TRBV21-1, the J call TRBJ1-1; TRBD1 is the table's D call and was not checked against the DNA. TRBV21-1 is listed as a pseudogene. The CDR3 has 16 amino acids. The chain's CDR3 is CASSKESGQTNTEAFF. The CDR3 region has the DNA TGTGCCAGCAGCAAGGAATCGGGACAGACGAACACTGAAGCTTTCTTT.

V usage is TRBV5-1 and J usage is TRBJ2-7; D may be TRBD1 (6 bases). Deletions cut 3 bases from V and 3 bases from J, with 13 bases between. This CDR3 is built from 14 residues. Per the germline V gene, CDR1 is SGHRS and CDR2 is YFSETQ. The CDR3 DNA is TGCGCCAGCAGCTCCCGTAGGGGGAGCTACGAGCAGTACTTC. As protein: CASSSRRGSYEQYF. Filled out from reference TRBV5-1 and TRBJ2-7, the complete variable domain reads KAGVTQTPRYLIKTRGQQVTLSCSPISGHRSVSWYQQTPGQGLQFLFEYFSETQRNKGNFPGRFSGRQFSNSRSEMNVSTLELGDSALYLCASSSRRGSYEQYFGPGTRLTVT.

The CDR3, as DNA: TGCAGTGCTAGTCCCAGTAGCAATCAGCCCCAGCATTTT. Its protein product is CSASPSSNQPQHF. The rearrangement uses TRBV20-1 and TRBJ1-5; D uncertain. There are 13 residues in the CDR3. V lost 3 bases to trimming and J lost 0 bases, with 6 bases between them. CDR1 and CDR2 (germline): DFQATT, SNEGSKA (reference sequence).

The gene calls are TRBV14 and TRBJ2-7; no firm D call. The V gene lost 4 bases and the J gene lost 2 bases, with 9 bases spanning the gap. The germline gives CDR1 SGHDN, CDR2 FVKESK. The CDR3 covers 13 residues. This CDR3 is CASSRNSPYEQYF. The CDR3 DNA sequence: TGTGCCAGCAGCCGGAACAGTCCCTACGAGCAGTACTTC.

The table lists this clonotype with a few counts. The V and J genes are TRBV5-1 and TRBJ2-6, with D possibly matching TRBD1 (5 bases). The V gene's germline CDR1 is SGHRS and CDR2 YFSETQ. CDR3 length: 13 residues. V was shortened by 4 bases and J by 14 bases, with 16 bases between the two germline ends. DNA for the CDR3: TGCGCCAGCAGCCAGGACATCGGCCTCCTCCTGACTTTC. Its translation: CASSQDIGLLLTF.

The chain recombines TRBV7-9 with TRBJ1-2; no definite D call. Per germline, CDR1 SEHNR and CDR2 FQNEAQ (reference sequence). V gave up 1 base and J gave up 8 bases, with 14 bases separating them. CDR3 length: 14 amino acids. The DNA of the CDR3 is TGTGCCAGCAGCTTAGGAGCAGGTTATAGCGGCTACACCTTC. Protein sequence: CASSLGAGYSGYTF.

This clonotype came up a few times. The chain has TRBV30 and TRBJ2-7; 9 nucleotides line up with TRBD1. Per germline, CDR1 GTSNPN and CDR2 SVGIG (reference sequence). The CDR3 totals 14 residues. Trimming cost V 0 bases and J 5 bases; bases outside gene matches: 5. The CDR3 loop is CAWSVQGALHEQYF. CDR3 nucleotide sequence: TGTGCCTGGAGTGTACAGGGGGCGCTCCACGAGCAGTACTTC.

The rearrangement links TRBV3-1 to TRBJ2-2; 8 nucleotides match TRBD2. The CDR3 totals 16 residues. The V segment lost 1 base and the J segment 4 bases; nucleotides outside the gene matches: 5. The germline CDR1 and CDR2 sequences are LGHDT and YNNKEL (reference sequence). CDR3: CASSQAPTSVTGELFF. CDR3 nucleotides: TGTGCCAGCAGCCAAGCCCCGACTAGCGTCACCGGGGAGCTGTTTTTT.

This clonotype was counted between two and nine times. In nucleotides, the CDR3 is TGCGCCAGCAGCTTGGTTCTAGGGGGCTCGTACAATGAGCAGTTCTTC. Translated, it gives CASSLVLGGSYNEQFF. The J gene is TRBJ2-1, the V gene TRBV5-1; 7 bases line up with TRBD1. The J segment lost 4 bases and the V segment lost 0 bases, leaving 7 bases of the junction unmatched. There are 16 residues in the CDR3. Germline values: CDR1 SGHRS, CDR2 YFSETQ.

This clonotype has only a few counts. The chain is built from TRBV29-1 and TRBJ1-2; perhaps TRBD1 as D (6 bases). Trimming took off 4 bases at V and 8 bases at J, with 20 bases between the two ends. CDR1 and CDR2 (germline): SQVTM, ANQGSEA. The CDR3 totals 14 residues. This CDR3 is CSVGGPGQVDGYTF. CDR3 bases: TGCAGCGTTGGGGGTCCGGGACAAGTAGACGGCTACACCTTC.

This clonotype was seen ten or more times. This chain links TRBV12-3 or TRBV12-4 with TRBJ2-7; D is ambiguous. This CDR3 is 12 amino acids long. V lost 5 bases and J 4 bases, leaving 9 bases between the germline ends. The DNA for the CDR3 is TGTGCCAGCAGTCCCCGAAGATACGAGCAGTACTTC. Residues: CASSPRRYEQYF.

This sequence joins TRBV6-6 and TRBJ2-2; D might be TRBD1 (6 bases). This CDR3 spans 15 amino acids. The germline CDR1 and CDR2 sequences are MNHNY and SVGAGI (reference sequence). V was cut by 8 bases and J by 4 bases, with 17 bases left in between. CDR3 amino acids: CASRGDIGSTGELFF. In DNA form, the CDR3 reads TGTGCCAGCCGTGGGGACATCGGGTCCACCGGGGAGCTGTTTTTT.

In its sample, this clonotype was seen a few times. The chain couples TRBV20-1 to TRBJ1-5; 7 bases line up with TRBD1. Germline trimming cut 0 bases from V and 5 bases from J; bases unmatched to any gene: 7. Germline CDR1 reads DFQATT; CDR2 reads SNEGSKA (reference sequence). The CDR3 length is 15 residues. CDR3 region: CSARDYEGAHQPQHF. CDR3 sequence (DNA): TGCAGTGCTAGAGATTATGAGGGGGCCCATCAGCCCCAGCATTTT.

The DNA of the CDR3 is TGCAGCGTCAGAGGGACGCTGAGCGTGGAGCAGTTCTTC. Translating it yields CSVRGTLSVEQFF. The chain employs TRBV29-1 and TRBJ2-1, with D perhaps TRBD1 or TRBD2 (5 bases each). The CDR3 is 13 residues long. The V gene's germline CDR1 is SQVTM and CDR2 ANQGSEA. V lost 6 bases and J 10 bases, leaving 19 bases between the germline ends.

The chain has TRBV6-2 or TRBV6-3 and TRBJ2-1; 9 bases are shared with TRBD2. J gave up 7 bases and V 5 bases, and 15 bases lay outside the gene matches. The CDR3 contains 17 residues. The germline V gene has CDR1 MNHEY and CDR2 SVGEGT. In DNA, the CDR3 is TGTGCCAGCAGTCAGACTAGCGGAACGGCGTGGGGGAATGAGCAGTTCTTC. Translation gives CASSQTSGTAWGNEQFF.

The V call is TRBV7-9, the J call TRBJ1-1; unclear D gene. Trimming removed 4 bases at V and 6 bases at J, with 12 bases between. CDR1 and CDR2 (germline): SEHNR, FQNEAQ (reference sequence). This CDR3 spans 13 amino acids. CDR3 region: CASSSSWAAEAFF. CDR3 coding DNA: TGTGCCAGCAGCTCATCCTGGGCTGCTGAAGCTTTCTTT.

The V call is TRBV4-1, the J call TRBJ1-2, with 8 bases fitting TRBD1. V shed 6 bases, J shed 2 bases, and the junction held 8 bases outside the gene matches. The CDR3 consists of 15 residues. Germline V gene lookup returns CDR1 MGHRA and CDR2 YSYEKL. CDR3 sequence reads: CASRPQGVLNYGYTF. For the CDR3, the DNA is TGCGCCAGCAGACCACAGGGGGTCTTGAACTATGGCTACACCTTC.

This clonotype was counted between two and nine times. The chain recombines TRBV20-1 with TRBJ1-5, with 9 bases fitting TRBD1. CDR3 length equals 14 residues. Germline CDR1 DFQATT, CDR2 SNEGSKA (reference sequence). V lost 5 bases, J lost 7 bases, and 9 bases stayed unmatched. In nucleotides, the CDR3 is TGCAGTGCTTCGCCACAGGGGGCATGGCAGCCCCAGCATTTT. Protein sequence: CSASPQGAWQPQHF.

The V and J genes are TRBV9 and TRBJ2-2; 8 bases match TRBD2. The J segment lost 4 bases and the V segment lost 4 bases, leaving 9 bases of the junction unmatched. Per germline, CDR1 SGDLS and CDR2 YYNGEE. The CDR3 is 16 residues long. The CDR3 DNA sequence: TGTGCCAGCAGCCACAGGACTAGCCTGACCACCGGGGAGCTGTTTTTT. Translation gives CASSHRTSLTTGELFF.

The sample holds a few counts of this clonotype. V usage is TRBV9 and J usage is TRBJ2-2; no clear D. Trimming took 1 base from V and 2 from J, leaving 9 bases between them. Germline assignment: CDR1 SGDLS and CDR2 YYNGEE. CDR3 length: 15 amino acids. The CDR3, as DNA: TGTGCCAGCAGCGTACCCCAGGCCAACACCGGGGAGCTGTTTTTT. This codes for CASSVPQANTGELFF.

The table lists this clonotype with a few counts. The CDR3 sequence is CASSEGPGRKNTEAFF. The DNA for the CDR3 is TGTGCCAGCAGTGAAGGTCCGGGAAGGAAGAACACTGAAGCTTTCTTT. The rearrangement uses TRBV2 and TRBJ1-1; D ambiguous. This CDR3 is built from 16 residues. V was cut by 1 base and J by 1 base, with 13 bases left in between. Germline-derived CDR1 and CDR2 are SNHLY and FYNNEI.

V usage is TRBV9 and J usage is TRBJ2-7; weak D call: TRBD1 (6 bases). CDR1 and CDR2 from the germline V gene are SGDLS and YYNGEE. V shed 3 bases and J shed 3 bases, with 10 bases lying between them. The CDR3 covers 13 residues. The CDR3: CASSGQENYEQYF. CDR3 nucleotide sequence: TGTGCCAGCAGCGGACAGGAAAACTACGAGCAGTACTTC.

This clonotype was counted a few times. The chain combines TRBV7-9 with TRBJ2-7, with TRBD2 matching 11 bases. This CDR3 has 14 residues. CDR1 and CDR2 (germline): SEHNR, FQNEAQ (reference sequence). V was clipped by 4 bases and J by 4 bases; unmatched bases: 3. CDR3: CASSWGLAEYEQYF. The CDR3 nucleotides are TGTGCCAGCAGCTGGGGACTAGCGGAGTACGAGCAGTACTTC.